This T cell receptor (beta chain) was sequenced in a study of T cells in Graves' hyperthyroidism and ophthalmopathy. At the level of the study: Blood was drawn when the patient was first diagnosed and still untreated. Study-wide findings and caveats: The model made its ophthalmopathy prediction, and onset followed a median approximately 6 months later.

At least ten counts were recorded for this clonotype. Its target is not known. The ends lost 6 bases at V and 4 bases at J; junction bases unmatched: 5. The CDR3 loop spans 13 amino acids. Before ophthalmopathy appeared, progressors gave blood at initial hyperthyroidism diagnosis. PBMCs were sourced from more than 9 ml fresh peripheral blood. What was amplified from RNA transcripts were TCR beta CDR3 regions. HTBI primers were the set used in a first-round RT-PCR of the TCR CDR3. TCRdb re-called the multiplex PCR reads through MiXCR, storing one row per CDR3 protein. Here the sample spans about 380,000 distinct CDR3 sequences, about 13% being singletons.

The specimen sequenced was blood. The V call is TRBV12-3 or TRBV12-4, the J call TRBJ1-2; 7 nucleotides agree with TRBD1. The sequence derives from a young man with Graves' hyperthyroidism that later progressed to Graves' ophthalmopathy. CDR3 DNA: TGTGCCAGCAGCCTCAGGGGGAGCTATGGCTACACCTTC. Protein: CASSLRGSYGYTF.